This T cell receptor beta chain comes out of a study of blood T cell repertoires in COVID-19. The ends were cut back, 7 bases at V and 3 bases at J, with 10 bases in the middle. CDR3 size: 12 residues. Enrolled during active infection, Seattle patients were then followed longitudinally. Original processing methods: Amplifying reference gene primers gave estimates of nucleated cell counts. Clones were read by immunoSEQ multiplex PCR, and TCRdb kept only the in-frame ones, dropping some. The V and J calls and clone size were taken over from that table, and D and trimming were inferred from the DNA. The sample yields 250,000 to 400,000 clones, more than 70% seen once.

This sequence was found in a woman in her 30s with COVID-19, enrolled during active disease. The chain employs TRBV23-1 and TRBJ2-7; D not resolved. TRBV23-1 is given ORF status, its function remaining uncertain. The source material was peripheral blood. The CDR3 spells CASNHYFYEQYV. The CDR3 DNA reads TGCGCCAGCAACCACTACTTCTACGAGCAGTACGTC.